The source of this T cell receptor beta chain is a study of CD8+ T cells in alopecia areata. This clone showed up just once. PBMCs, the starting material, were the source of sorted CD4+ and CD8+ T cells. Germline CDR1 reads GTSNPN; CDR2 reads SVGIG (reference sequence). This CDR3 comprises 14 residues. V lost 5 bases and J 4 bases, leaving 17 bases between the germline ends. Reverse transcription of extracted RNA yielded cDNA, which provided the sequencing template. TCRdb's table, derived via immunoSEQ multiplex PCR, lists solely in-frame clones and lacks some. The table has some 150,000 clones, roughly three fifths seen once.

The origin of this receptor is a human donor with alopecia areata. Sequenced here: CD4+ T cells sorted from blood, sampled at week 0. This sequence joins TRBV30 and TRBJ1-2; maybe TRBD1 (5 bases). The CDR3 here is CAWGRDSLIYGYTF. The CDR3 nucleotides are TGTGCCTGGGGGCGGGACTCCCTGATCTATGGCTACACCTTC.